The entry below gives a single T cell receptor beta chain sequence along with its context. Since a much larger clone is just one base distant, this may be a read error. This sample stems from a study of blood T cells in healthy people across ages. For the study at large: Through template switching, about one barcoded beta molecule was captured per two T cells, as measured in model experiments.

This CDR3 has 11 residues. Trimming left V 6 bases short and J 7 bases short, with 10 bases between. The germline V gene encodes CDR1 ENHRY and CDR2 SYGVKD. Isolating PBMCs gave at least 6 million of these cells per sample. Through a sample-barcoded 5' primer and a J-beta primer mix, a second PCR was run for 7 to 11 cycles. MiXCR, run by TCRdb on the 5' RACE reads, gives a single entry per CDR3 protein. There are 550,000 to 650,000 distinct CDR3 sequences in the sample; about 30% occur only once, and around a sixth lies in the top ten. The clonotype originates from an elderly woman in good health. Sequenced: blood. The chain carries TRBV10-3 and TRBJ2-7, with a weak D call TRBD2 (6 bases). The CDR3: CAIRGGVEQYF. The DNA of the CDR3 is TGTGCCATCAGGGGGGGAGTAGAGCAGTACTTC.